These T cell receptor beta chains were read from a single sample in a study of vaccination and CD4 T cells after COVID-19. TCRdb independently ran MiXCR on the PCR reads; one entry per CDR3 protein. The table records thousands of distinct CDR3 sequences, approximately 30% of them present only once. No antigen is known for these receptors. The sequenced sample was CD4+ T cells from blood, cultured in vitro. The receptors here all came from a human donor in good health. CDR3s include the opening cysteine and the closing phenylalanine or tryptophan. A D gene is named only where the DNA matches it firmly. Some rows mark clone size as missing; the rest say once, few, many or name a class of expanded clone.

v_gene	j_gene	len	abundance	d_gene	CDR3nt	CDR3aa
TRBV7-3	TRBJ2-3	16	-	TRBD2	TGTGCCAGCAGCTCTGGACTAGCGGGATTCACAGATACGCAGTATTTT	CASSSGLAGFTDTQYF
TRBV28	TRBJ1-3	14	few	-	TGTGCCAGCAGCCCCGGTCTCTCTGGAAACACCATATATTTT	CASSPGLSGNTIYF
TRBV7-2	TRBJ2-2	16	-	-	TGTGCCAGCAGCTTAGTTGTAGGCCGCTTGGTCGGGGAGCTGTTTTTT	CASSLVVGRLVGELFF
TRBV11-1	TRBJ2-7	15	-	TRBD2	TGTGCCAGCACCACGACTAGCGGGAGTCCCGACGAGCAGTACTTC	CASTTTSGSPDEQYF
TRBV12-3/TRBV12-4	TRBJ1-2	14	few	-	TGTGCCAGCAGTCCTTTCCTGGGGAGCTATGGCTACACCTTC	CASSPFLGSYGYTF
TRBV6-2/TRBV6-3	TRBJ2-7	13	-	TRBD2	TGTGCCAGCGGACTTGGACTAGCGGGAGCACAATACTTC	CASGLGLAGAQYF
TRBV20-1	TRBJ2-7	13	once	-	TGCAGTGCTCCAACCGGGACTCGGAACGAGCAGTACTTC	CSAPTGTRNEQYF
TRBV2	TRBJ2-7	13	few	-	TGTGCCAGTCGAGGAGGCTACTCCTACGAGCAGTACTTC	CASRGGYSYEQYF
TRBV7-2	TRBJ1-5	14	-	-	TGTGCCAGCAGCTTAGTGGGGCTCGATCAGCCCCAGCATTTT	CASSLVGLDQPQHF
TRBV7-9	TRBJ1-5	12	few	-	TGTGCCAGCAGCTCAGAGACGCAGCCCCAGCATTTT	CASSSETQPQHF
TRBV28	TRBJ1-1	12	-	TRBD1	TGTGCCTCTCGACAGGGCGTCGCTGAAGCTTTCTTT	CASRQGVAEAFF
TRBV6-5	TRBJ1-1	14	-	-	TGTGCCAGCAGTTACAGCCGGGTAGGGACTGAAGCTTTCTTT	CASSYSRVGTEAFF
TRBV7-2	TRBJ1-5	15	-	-	TGTGCCAGCAGCTTATATCCAGGCAGCAATCAGCCCCAGCATTTT	CASSLYPGSNQPQHF
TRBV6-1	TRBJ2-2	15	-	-	TGTGCCAGCAGACCCGGGACGGGTAACACCGGGGAGCTGTTTTTT	CASRPGTGNTGELFF
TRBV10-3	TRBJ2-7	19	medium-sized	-	TGTGCCATCAGTGAGTCGGGGCGTGGACGGATAGACAGCCTATACGAGCAGTACTTC	CAISESGRGRIDSLYEQYF
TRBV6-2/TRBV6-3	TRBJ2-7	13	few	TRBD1	TGTGCCAGCAGTCCGACAGGGCTCTACGAGCAGTACTTC	CASSPTGLYEQYF
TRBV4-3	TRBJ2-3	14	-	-	TGCGCCAGCAGCCAAGACGTAAAAGGAGATACGCAGTATTTT	CASSQDVKGDTQYF
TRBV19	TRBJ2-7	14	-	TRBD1	TGTGCCAGTAGCCCCGGGACAGGGGGCTACGAGCAGTACTTC	CASSPGTGGYEQYF
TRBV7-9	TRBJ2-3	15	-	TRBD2	TGTGCCAGCAGCTACCGGGCGGGAGGGCCTCATACGCAGTATTTT	CASSYRAGGPHTQYF
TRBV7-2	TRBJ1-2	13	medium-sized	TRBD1	TGTGCCAGCAGCACCGGACAGGGCTATGGCTACACCTTC	CASSTGQGYGYTF
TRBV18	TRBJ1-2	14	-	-	TGTGCCAGCTCACAACAGGGTGTTGGCTATGGCTACACCTTC	CASSQQGVGYGYTF
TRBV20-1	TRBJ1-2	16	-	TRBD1	TGCAGTGCTACCCGGCGGGACAGGGGGTCTAACTATGGCTACACCTTC	CSATRRDRGSNYGYTF
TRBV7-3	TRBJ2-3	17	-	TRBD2	TGTGCCAGCAGTCGCACTGCACTAGCGGGGGCGGGAGATACGCAGTATTTT	CASSRTALAGAGDTQYF
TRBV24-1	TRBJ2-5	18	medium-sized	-	TGTGCCACCAGTGATTCGCTCAGGCCCGGGGGCTTAGAGGAGACCCAGTACTTC	CATSDSLRPGGLEETQYF
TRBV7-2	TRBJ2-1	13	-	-	TGTGCCAGCCTGAGTCACTACAGTAGTGAGCAGTTCTTC	CASLSHYSSEQFF
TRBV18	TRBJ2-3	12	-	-	TGTGCCAGCTCACCGGAATCAGATACGCAGTATTTT	CASSPESDTQYF
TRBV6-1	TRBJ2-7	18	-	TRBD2	TGTGCCAGCCAAGGGGCTAGCGGGAGTGGGGAAGGGCTCCACGAGCAGTACTTC	CASQGASGSGEGLHEQYF
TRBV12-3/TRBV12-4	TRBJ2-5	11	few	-	TGTGCCAGCAGCCCTAAAGAGACCCAGTACTTC	CASSPKETQYF
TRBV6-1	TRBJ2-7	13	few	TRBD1	TGTGCCAGCCTGGGGGACAGCTCCTACGAGCAGTACTTC	CASLGDSSYEQYF
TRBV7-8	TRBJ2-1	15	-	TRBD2	TGTGCCAGCACCCAACCGAGACTAGCGGGAAACGAGCAGTTCTTC	CASTQPRLAGNEQFF
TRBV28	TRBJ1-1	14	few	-	TGTGCCAGCAAAGCGCCAAGGGGTGTCACTGAAGCTTTCTTT	CASKAPRGVTEAFF
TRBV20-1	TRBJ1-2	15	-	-	TGCAGTGCTAGAGATGGGCGGGAGACCCTCTATGGCTACACCTTC	CSARDGRETLYGYTF
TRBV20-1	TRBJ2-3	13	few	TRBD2	TGCAGTTTAGCGGGGAGGAGCACAGATACGCAGTATTTT	CSLAGRSTDTQYF
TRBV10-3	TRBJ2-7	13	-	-	TGTGCCATCAGTGAAGCGAACAGCTACGAGCAGTACTTC	CAISEANSYEQYF
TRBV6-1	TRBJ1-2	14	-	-	TGTGCCAGCACTCATAAGGGGGATGACTATGGCTACACCTTC	CASTHKGDDYGYTF
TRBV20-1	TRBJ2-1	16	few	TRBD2	TGCAGTGCACCCGCTACCACTAGCGGCTTTTACAATGAGCAGTTCTTC	CSAPATTSGFYNEQFF
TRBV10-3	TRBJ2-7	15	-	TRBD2	TGTGCCATCATGGCTAGCGGGGAATCCTCCTACGAGCAGTACTTC	CAIMASGESSYEQYF
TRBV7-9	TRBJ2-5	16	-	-	TGTGCCAGCAGCCAGCCGGGACTCAAATCGGGCAAGACCCAGTACTTC	CASSQPGLKSGKTQYF
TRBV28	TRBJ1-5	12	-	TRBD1	TGTGCCAGCAGTTCTACAGGGGAACCCCAGCATTTT	CASSSTGEPQHF
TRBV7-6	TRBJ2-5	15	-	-	TGTGCCAGCAGCGCGGACGGTGCGGCAGGGGAGACCCAGTACTTC	CASSADGAAGETQYF
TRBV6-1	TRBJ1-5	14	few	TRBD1	TGTGCCAGCAGTGCCGCAGGGGGATTTCAGCCCCAGCATTTT	CASSAAGGFQPQHF
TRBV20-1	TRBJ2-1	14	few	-	TGCAGTGCTAATCAGCGGCGCTCCTACAATGAGCAGTTCTTC	CSANQRRSYNEQFF